These T cell receptor delta chains were read from a single sample in a study of Vδ1+ human thymocytes. TCRdb fed the multiplex PCR reads into CATT to redo clone calling. The table includes about 75,000 delta-chain clones, more than 30% detected once. Input material: Vdelta1+ gamma-delta thymocytes from the thymus. These receptors all stem from a boy less than two years old who had congenital heart surgery. CDR3s include the opening cysteine and the closing phenylalanine or tryptophan. The order of the fields is clone size, V gene, J gene, D gene, CDR3 DNA, CDR3 protein. A D gene is named only where the DNA matches it firmly. Only part of the rows carry a size: once, few, many, or a class if the clone is expanded.

size: few; V: TRDV1; J: TRDJ1; D: -; DNA: TGTGCTCTTGGGGAAGCCCACTTCCTACCCCTGGGGGACGGGACCGATAAACTCATCTTT; CDR3: CALGEAHFLPLGDGTDKLIF
size: -; V: TRDV1; J: TRDJ1; D: -; DNA: TGTGCTCTTGGGGAACTTCGGGGGGCCACCGATAAACTCACCTTT; CDR3: CALGELRGATDKLTF
size: -; V: TRDV1; J: TRDJ1; D: TRDD3; DNA: TGTGCTCTTGGGGAAGGGGCATCCTCACTGGGGGACTTGTACACCGATAAACTCATCTTT; CDR3: CALGEGASSLGDLYTDKLIF
size: -; V: TRDV1; J: TRDJ1; D: -; DNA: TGTGCTCTTGGGGAGGCCACCTTCCTATCCTACTGGGGTATTTTGACCGATAAACTCATCTTT; CDR3: CALGEATFLSYWGILTDKLIF
size: few; V: TRDV1; J: TRDJ1; D: -; DNA: TGTGCTCTTGGGGAATTTTCCTACGTAGGTGGGGGTGACACCGATAAACTCATCTTT; CDR3: CALGEFSYVGGGDTDKLIF
size: -; V: TRDV1; J: TRDJ1; D: TRDD3; DNA: TGTGCCCTTGGGGAAGGCCACCTACTATCTTTACTGGGGGATACGCAGGGAAAACGCGCTCCTAAACTCATCTTT; CDR3: CALGEGHLLSLLGDTQGKRAPKLIF
size: -; V: TRDV1; J: TRDJ1; D: TRDD3; DNA: TGTGCTCTTGGGGAATGCCTCCGCCCGGGGATACTGCCGTACACCGATAAACTCATCTTT; CDR3: CALGECLRPGILPYTDKLIF
size: -; V: TRDV1; J: TRDJ1; D: TRDD3; DNA: TGTGCTCTTGGGGAAAGGCGGGGGATACCTGAGTACACCGATAAACTCATCTTT; CDR3: CALGERRGIPEYTDKLIF
size: few; V: TRDV1; J: TRDJ1; D: TRDD3; DNA: TGTGCTCTTGGGGAACTTCCTCGTTTTTCCCAACACCTGGGGGATACTGACGATAAACTCATCTTT; CDR3: CALGELPRFSQHLGDTDDKLIF
size: -; V: TRDV1; J: TRDJ1; D: TRDD3; DNA: TGTGCTCTTGGGCCCCCGAGGCTTCTCCAAAGACTGGGGGATTCGTACACCGATAAACTCATCTTT; CDR3: CALGPPRLLQRLGDSYTDKLIF
size: -; V: TRDV1; J: TRDJ1; D: TRDD3; DNA: TGTGCTCTTGGGGAACGGTTGTCGGCCCTTCCACTGGGGGATACGACAACGGATAAACTCATCTTT; CDR3: CALGERLSALPLGDTTTDKLIF
size: -; V: TRDV1; J: TRDJ1; D: -; DNA: TGTGCTCTTGGGGAACTCCAGTGGTGTGGCACCGATAAACTCATCTTT; CDR3: CALGELQWCGTDKLIF
size: -; V: TRDV2; J: TRDJ1; D: -; DNA: TGTGCCTGTGATAGGCCTCCGTCCACCGATAAACTCATCTTT; CDR3: CACDRPPSTDKLIF
size: few; V: TRDV1; J: TRDJ1; D: TRDD3; DNA: TGTGCTCTTCTTTCCTACGCTGGGGGATACCCCACCGATAAACTCATCTTT; CDR3: CALLSYAGGYPTDKLIF
size: -; V: TRDV1; J: TRDJ1; D: TRDD3; DNA: TGTGCTCTTGGGGAACTATCCCTTCCTAGACTGGGGGATTTTTACACCGATAAACTCATCTTT; CDR3: CALGELSLPRLGDFYTDKLIF
size: few; V: TRDV1; J: TRDJ1; D: TRDD3; DNA: TGTGCTCTTGGGCCGTCCTACGACAACTGGGGGATAGACGATAAACTCATCTTC; CDR3: CALGPSYDNWGIDDKLIF